This T cell receptor beta chain originates from a study of blood T cell repertoires in COVID-19. At the level of the study: PBMCs, B-cell-depleted T cells, or T cells provided the cDNA or gDNA that made up the material.

Clones were read by immunoSEQ multiplex PCR, and TCRdb kept only the in-frame ones, dropping some. The table lists approximately 350,000 clones, 89% of them singletons. The CDR3 extends over 15 amino acids. V was trimmed by 0 bases and J by 1 base, leaving 10 bases between them. Germline-derived CDR1 and CDR2 are SGHRS and YFSETQ. Material for sequencing was peripheral blood. This receptor was obtained from a young woman with COVID-19, enrolled during active disease. This chain uses TRBV5-1 with TRBJ1-1, with unresolved D. The CDR3 DNA is TGCGCCAGCAGCTTGGAGCGGGTTTCGAACACTGAAGCTTTCTTT. Residues: CASSLERVSNTEAFF.